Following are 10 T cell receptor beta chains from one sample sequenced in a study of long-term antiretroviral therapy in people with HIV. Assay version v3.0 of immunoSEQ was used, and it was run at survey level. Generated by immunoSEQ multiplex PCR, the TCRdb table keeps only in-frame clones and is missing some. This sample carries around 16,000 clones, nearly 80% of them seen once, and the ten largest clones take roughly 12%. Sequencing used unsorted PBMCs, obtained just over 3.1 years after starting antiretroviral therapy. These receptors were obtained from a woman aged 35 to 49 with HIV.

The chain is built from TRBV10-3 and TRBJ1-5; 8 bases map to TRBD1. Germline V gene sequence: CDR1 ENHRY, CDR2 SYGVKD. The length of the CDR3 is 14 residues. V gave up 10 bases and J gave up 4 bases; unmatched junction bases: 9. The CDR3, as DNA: TGTGCCACCGGAACGGGACAGGAGAATCAGCCCCAGCATTTT. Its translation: CATGTGQENQPQHF.

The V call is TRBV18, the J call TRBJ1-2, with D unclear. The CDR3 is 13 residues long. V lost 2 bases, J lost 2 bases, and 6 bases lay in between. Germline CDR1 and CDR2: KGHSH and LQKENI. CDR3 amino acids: CASSPRRNYGYTF. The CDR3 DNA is TGTGCCAGCTCACCAAGGAGAAACTATGGCTACACCTTC.

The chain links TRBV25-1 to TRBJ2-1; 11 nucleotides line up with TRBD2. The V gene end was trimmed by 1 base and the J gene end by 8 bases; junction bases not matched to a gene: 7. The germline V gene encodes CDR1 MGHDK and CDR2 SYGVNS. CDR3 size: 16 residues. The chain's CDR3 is CASSEWVAGGHHEQFF. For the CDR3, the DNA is TGTGCCAGCAGTGAATGGGTAGCGGGGGGGCATCATGAGCAGTTCTTC.

The CDR3 reads CASSRPANTGELFF. For the CDR3, the DNA is TGTGCCAGCAGCAGGCCAGCGAACACCGGGGAGCTGTTTTTT. This chain uses TRBV27 with TRBJ2-2; no clear D gene. V lost 6 bases to trimming and J lost 0 bases, with 8 bases between them. Per the germline V gene, CDR1 is MNHEY and CDR2 is SMNVEV (reference sequence). The length of the CDR3 is 14 residues.

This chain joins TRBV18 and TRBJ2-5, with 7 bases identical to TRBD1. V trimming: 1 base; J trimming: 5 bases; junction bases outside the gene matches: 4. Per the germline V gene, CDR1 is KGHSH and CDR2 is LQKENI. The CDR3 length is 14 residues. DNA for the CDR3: TGTGCCAGCTCACCACAGGGGGCAGGGGAGACCCAGTACTTC. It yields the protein CASSPQGAGETQYF.

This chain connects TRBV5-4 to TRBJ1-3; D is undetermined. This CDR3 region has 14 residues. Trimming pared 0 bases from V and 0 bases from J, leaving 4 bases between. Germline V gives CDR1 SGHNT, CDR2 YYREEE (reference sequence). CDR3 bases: TGTGCCAGCAGCTTGGAACTCTCTGGAAACACCATATATTTT. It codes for CASSLELSGNTIYF.

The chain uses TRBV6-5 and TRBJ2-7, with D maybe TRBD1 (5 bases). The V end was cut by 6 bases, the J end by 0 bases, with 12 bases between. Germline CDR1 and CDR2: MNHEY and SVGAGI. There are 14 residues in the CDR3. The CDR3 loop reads CASRRTSRSYEQYF. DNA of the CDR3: TGTGCCAGCAGGAGGACATCACGCTCCTACGAGCAGTACTTC.

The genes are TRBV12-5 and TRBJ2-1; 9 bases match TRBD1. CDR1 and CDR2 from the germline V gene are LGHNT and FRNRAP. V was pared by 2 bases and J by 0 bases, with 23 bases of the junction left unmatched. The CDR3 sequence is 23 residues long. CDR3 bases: TGTGCTAGTGGTTTGCGTACAGGGGGCCGATGGTCCCGGGTCGGAAGCTCCTACAATGAGCAGTTCTTC. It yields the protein CASGLRTGGRWSRVGSSYNEQFF.

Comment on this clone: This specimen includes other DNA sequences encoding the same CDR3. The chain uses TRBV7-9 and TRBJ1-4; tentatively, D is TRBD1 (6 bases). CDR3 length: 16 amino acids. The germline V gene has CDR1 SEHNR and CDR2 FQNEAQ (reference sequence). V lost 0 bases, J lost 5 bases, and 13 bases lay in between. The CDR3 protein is CASSLALGQGNEKLFF. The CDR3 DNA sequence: TGTGCCAGCAGCTTAGCGCTGGGGCAGGGGAATGAAAAACTGTTTTTT.

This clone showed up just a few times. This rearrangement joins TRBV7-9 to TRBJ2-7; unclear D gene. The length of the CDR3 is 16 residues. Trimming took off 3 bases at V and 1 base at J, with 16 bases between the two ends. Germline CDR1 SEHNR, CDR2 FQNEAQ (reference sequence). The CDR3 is CASSFRTAGLSYEQYF. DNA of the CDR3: TGTGCCAGCAGCTTCAGGACGGCAGGTCTGTCCTACGAGCAGTACTTC.